This T cell receptor beta chain originates from a study of tumor-infiltrating lymphocytes in primary liver carcinoma. Background on the study: The study reported T1-T3 N0M0 tumors spanning 4.2 to 10 cm. General study findings and limits: Representation across all five tumor regions was limited to only about 7.5-25% of top clones. Tumor region pairs outstripped tumor-adjacent and tumor-blood pairs in overlap.

Total RNA amounting to roughly 450 ng was the source from which TCR beta cDNA was made with a constant-region primer. Construction of TCR beta libraries relied on three successive nested multiplex PCR rounds employing slightly modified ARM-PCR. Amplification in the first two PCR rounds was performed using TRBV1-TRBV30 forward primers and a C-beta reverse primer for 10 cycles each. A single record per CDR3 protein comes from TCRdb applying MiXCR to the multiplex PCR reads. In the table there are about 50,000 distinct CDR3 sequences, around 77% of which are singletons. This clonotype was counted at least ten times. Its matching antigen is unknown. Bulk tissue was left unsorted, and RNA and DNA were co-extracted from about 20-30 mg of it. V was shortened by 7 bases and J by 3 bases, with 13 bases between the two germline ends. This CDR3 contains 14 residues. The germline CDR1 and CDR2 sequences are MDHEN and SYDVKM.

The receptor's source is a man between 40 and 49 years old with primary liver carcinoma and hepatitis B virus infection. Material: liver tumor tissue from sampling region 5. The sample's subset: tumor region T5, tumor centre. This chain joins TRBV28 and TRBJ1-5; no clear D gene. The CDR3 is CASTRHGLNQPQHF. The CDR3 bases are TGTGCCAGCACCCGTCATGGCCTCAATCAGCCCCAGCATTTT.